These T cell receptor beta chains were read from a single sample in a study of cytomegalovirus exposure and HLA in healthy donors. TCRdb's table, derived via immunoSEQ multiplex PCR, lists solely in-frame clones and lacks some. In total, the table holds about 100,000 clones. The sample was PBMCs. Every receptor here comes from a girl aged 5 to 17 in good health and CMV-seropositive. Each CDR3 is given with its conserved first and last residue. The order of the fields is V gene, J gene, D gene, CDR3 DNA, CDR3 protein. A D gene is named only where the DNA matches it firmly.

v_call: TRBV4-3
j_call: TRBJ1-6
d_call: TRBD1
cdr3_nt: TGCGCCAGCAGCCAAGGTACAGGGGAGAAGAATTCACCCCTCCACTTT
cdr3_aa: CASSQGTGEKNSPLHF

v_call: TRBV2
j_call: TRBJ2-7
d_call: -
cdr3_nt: TGTGCCAGCAGTGAAGGTTCTGGGAGCGAGCAGTACTTC
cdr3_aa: CASSEGSGSEQYF

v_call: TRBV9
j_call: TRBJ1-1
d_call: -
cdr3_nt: TGTGCCAGCAGCGTAGCTAAGGCCAGTCCGAGGACTGAAGCTTTCTTT
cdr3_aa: CASSVAKASPRTEAFF

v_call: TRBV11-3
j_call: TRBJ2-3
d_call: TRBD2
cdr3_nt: TGTGCCAGCAGCTTTCAGAACGGGGGGACAGATACGCAGTATTTT
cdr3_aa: CASSFQNGGTDTQYF

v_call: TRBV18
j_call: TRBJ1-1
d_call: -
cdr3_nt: TGTGCCAGCTCACCGACTCAGGGCTACACTGAAGCTTTCTTT
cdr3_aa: CASSPTQGYTEAFF

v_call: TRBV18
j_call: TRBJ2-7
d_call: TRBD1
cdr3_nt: TGTGCCAGCTCACCGCCAGGGGGAATCTACGAGCAGTACTTC
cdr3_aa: CASSPPGGIYEQYF

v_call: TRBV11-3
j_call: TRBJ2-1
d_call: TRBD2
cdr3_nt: TGTGCCAGCAGCCTAGGGACTAGCGGGGCCAACAATGAGCAGTTCTTC
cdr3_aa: CASSLGTSGANNEQFF

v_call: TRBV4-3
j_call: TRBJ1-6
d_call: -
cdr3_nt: TGCGCCAGCAGCCTAAGGGGTTCACCCCTCCACTTT
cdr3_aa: CASSLRGSPLHF

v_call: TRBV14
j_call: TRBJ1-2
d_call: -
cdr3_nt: TGTGCCAGCAGCCAGGCCCGCGGGGGATCCTCCTATGGCTACACCTTC
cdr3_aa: CASSQARGGSSYGYTF

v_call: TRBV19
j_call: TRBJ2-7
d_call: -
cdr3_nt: TGTGCCAGTAGTATTCTATGGGGCAGCTCCTACGAGCAGTACTTC
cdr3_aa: CASSILWGSSYEQYF

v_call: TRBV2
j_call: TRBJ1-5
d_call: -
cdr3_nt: TGTGCCAGCAGAGGGACTGATGACCAGCCCCAGCATTTT
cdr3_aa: CASRGTDDQPQHF

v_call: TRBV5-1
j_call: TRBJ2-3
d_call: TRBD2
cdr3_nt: TGCGCCAGCAGCTCCGGGACTAGAAACACAGATACGCAGTATTTT
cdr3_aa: CASSSGTRNTDTQYF

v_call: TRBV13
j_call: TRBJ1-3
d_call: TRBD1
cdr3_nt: TGTGCCAGCATCAAACAGGGGGGAAACACCATATATTTT
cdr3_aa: CASIKQGGNTIYF

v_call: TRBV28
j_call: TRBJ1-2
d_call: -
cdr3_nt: TGTGCCAGCAGTTTACGCTATGGCTACACCTTC
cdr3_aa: CASSLRYGYTF

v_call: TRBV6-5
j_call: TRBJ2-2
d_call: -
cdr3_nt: TGTGCCAGCACCCAGACCGAGGTCCCCACCGGGGAGCTGTTTTTT
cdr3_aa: CASTQTEVPTGELFF

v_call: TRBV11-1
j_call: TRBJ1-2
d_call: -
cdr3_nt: TGTGCCAGCAGCGGACATCAAGGGTCTCTCTATGGCTACACCTTC
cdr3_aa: CASSGHQGSLYGYTF

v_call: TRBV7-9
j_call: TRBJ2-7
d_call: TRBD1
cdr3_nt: TGTGCCAGCAGCTCAGACAGGGGATTCGGCTACGAGCAGTACTTC
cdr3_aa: CASSSDRGFGYEQYF